One sample yielded the 14 T cell receptor beta chains listed below, sequenced in a study of CD8+ T cells in alopecia areata. Treatment here: oral pan-JAK inhibitor, 5-10 mg twice daily. cDNA reverse transcribed from extracted RNA served as the sequencing template. Profiling relied on immunoSEQ multiplex PCR, and the TCRdb table lists in-frame clones only, not all of them. The table shows fewer than 350,000 clones, with more than 45% occurring only once. This material consisted of CD4+ T cells sorted from blood, taken at week 24, from a patient treated with tofacitinib. The receptors originated from a human donor with alopecia areata.

This clone was seen more than once but under ten times. The chain recombines TRBV19 with TRBJ2-7; no reliable D call. Trimming left V 3 bases short and J 2 bases short, with 11 bases between. The germline CDR1 and CDR2 sequences are LNHDA and SQIVND (reference sequence). The CDR3 totals 14 residues. CDR3 nucleotide sequence: TGTGCCAGTAGTATGGGCCTCGGCCCCTACGAGCAGTACTTC. Protein sequence: CASSMGLGPYEQYF. The whole variable domain, remainder taken from reference TRBV19 and TRBJ2-7, is DGGITQSPKYLFRKEGQNVTLSCEQNLNHDAMYWYRQDPGQGLRLIYYSQIVNDFQKGDIAEGYSVSREKKESFPLTVTSAQKNPTAFYLCASSMGLGPYEQYFGPGTRLTVT.

The V call is TRBV5-8, the J call TRBJ2-1, with D perhaps TRBD1 or TRBD2 (5 bases each). The CDR3 is made up of 16 amino acids. V was clipped by 7 bases and J by 7 bases, with 24 bases between them. CDR1 is SGHTS and CDR2 is YDEGEE in the germline V gene. CDR3 sequence: CASATGLGPELNEQFF. CDR3 nucleotide sequence: TGTGCCAGCGCTACGGGGTTGGGGCCGGAGCTTAATGAGCAGTTCTTC.

This clone was detected only once. The chain has TRBV27 and TRBJ2-7; D unresolved. Trimming left V 11 bases short and J 5 bases short, with 10 bases between. Germline CDR1 MNHEY, CDR2 SMNVEV (reference sequence). The CDR3 has 10 amino acids. CDR3 coding DNA: TGTGCCTGGAAACCCCACGAGCAGTACTTC. As protein: CAWKPHEQYF.

CDR3 nucleotide sequence: TGCAGCGTTGCCGGGACAGGGGGCGTACATGGGGAGCAGTACTTC. It yields the protein CSVAGTGGVHGEQYF. This chain joins TRBV29-1 and TRBJ2-7, with 12 bases that match TRBD1. Trimming removed 4 bases from V and 7 bases from J; junction bases left unmatched: 11. Germline values: CDR1 SQVTM, CDR2 ANQGSEA. The CDR3 loop spans 15 amino acids.

This clone was seen a handful of times. CDR3 in amino acids: CASSLVWVDGYTF. CDR3 DNA sequence: TGTGCCAGCAGCTTAGTTTGGGTAGATGGCTACACCTTC. The V and J genes are TRBV7-2 and TRBJ1-2, with unresolved D. Germline V gene sequence: CDR1 SGHTA, CDR2 FQGNSA. CDR3 length equals 13 residues. V shed 1 base and J shed 6 bases, with 9 bases lying between them.

This rearrangement joins TRBV28 to TRBJ2-3; D is ambiguous. The CDR3 has 13 amino acids. CDR1 and CDR2 (germline): MDHEN, SYDVKM. V dropped 3 bases and J dropped 0 bases, with 4 bases sitting between them. CDR3 DNA sequence: TGTGCCAGCAGTTTGGACAGCACAGATACGCAGTATTTT. It encodes CASSLDSTDTQYF. The complete variable domain, with remaining parts taken from reference TRBV28 and TRBJ2-3, reads DVKVTQSSRYLVKRTGEKVFLECVQDMDHENMFWYRQDPGLGLRLIYFSYDVKMKEKGDIPEGYSVSREKKERFSLILESASTNQTSMYLCASSLDSTDTQYFGPGTRLTVL.

Points on this clone: The same CDR3 can be traced to other DNA sequences in this sample. The rearrangement joins TRBV9 to TRBJ1-2; no clear D gene. V was cut by 0 bases and J by 5 bases, with 5 bases left in between. The CDR3 runs 12 residues. Per germline, CDR1 SGDLS and CDR2 YYNGEE. In nucleotides, the CDR3 is TGTGCCAGCAGCGTAGGCGTGTATGGCTACACCTTC. Its translation is CASSVGVYGYTF.

The gene calls are TRBV18 and TRBJ2-6, with a tentative D call TRBD1 (6 bases). Germline V gives CDR1 KGHSH, CDR2 LQKENI. This CDR3 comprises 17 residues. Trimming shortened V by 5 bases and J by 0 bases, and 14 bases separated the two germline ends. This CDR3 is CASSGQPATSGANVLTF. CDR3 in DNA: TGTGCCAGCTCAGGACAGCCTGCAACCTCTGGGGCCAACGTCCTGACTTTC.

This clone was detected a few times. CDR3 coding DNA: TGCGCCAGCAGGCCCCCAGGGGGAACAGATACGCAGTATTTT. This translates into CASRPPGGTDTQYF. The V gene is TRBV5-1, the J gene TRBJ2-3; the match to TRBD1 covers 7 bases. The trim removed 5 bases at V and 3 bases at J, leaving 6 bases unmatched. This CDR3 spans 14 amino acids. From germline, CDR1 is SGHRS and CDR2 YFSETQ.

This clone has just one count. The chain is built from TRBV9 and TRBJ1-1, with D hard to call. This CDR3 region has 15 residues. The germline V gene encodes CDR1 SGDLS and CDR2 YYNGEE. V lost 3 bases and J lost 9, with 21 bases in between. DNA of the CDR3: TGTGCCAGCAGCGATTTGGCTCGACCGGGCTCTCAAGCTTTCTTT. Residues: CASSDLARPGSQAFF.

The chain recombines TRBV23-1 with TRBJ1-4; D gene ambiguous. TRBV23-1 is an ORF, and what it does is uncertain. V was shortened by 9 bases and J by 5 bases, with 13 bases between the two germline ends. The CDR3 length is 13 residues. In DNA, the CDR3 is TGCGCCAGGGAGCCCGAAGGGAATGAAAAACTGTTTTTT. It codes for CAREPEGNEKLFF.

This clone was found a few times. A much larger clone sits a single nucleotide away, making a read error possible. The V and J genes are TRBV5-5 and TRBJ2-5; D gene uncertain. Deletions cut 2 bases from V and 2 bases from J, with 1 base between. The CDR3 contains 11 residues. Germline loops: CDR1 SGHKS, CDR2 YYEKEE (reference sequence). The CDR3 loop reads CASSLQETQYF. CDR3 bases: TGTGCCAGCAGCTTACAAGAGACCCAGTACTTC.

The chain employs TRBV9 and TRBJ2-6; D unresolved. V was cut by 3 bases and J by 1 base, with 17 bases left in between. From germline, CDR1 is SGDLS and CDR2 YYNGEE. This CDR3 comprises 18 residues. In DNA, the CDR3 is TGTGCCAGCAGCGCCCAACAGATTCCCTATTCTGGGGCCAACGTCCTGACTTTC. The encoded protein is CASSAQQIPYSGANVLTF.

The chain joins TRBV29-1 to TRBJ2-5; 8 nucleotides line up with TRBD2. The CDR3 runs to 16 residues. V lost 1 base and J lost 1; bases outside the gene matches: 8. Germline V CDR1 and CDR2: SQVTM, ANQGSEA. The CDR3 protein is CSVEGPRGGAQETQYF. In nucleotides, the CDR3 is TGCAGCGTTGAAGGGCCTCGGGGGGGGGCCCAAGAGACCCAGTACTTC.